The next 11 T cell receptor beta chains were all read from a single sample in a study of blood T cell repertoires in COVID-19 (dated by TCRdb to 2020 to 2021). The library was made by the immunoSEQ multiplex PCR assay. TCRdb took this table from immuneACCESS and kept in-frame rearrangements with V and J called. Such tables lack part of the clones; where checked against another copy, unresolved V genes explain under half of the gap, and the rest is unexplained. The sample yields fewer than 180,000 clones; approximately 90% were counted once. The top ten clonotypes cover around 4% of the sample. The sample comprised peripheral blood. The receptors stem from a woman aged 60-75 years with active or convalescent COVID-19.

This clone was recorded once. This chain joins TRBV2 and TRBJ2-3; weak D call: TRBD1 (6 bases). The CDR3 has 15 amino acids. V was cut by 1 base and J by 1 base, with 9 bases left in between. Germline V lookup: CDR1 SNHLY, CDR2 FYNNEI. As DNA, the CDR3 is TGTGCCAGCAGTGAAGAACAGGGTGGCACAGATACGCAGTATTTT. Translated: CASSEEQGGTDTQYF.

The rearrangement uses TRBV4-1 and TRBJ1-6, with 8 bases matching TRBD1. The CDR3 runs 16 residues. Germline V gives CDR1 MGHRA, CDR2 YSYEKL. The J segment lost 8 bases and the V segment lost 1 base, leaving 7 bases of the junction unmatched. The CDR3 sequence: CASSQVPGGDYSPLHF. Written as DNA, the CDR3 is TGCGCCAGCAGCCAAGTGCCAGGGGGCGATTATTCACCCCTCCACTTT.

This chain links TRBV13 with TRBJ2-3; 13 bases line up with TRBD2. The CDR3 loop spans 16 amino acids. CDR1 is PRHDT, CDR2 FYEKMQ, per germline (reference sequence). Trimming took 6 bases from V and 3 from J; bases not matched to a gene: 6. The CDR3 DNA sequence: TGTGCCAGCAGGGAGTTGACTAGCGGGGGGACAGATACGCAGTATTTT. This codes for CASRELTSGGTDTQYF.

V usage is TRBV2 and J usage is TRBJ2-1; D is possibly TRBD1 (6 bases). The V gene lost 5 bases and the J gene lost 5 bases, with 13 bases spanning the gap. The CDR3 runs 14 residues. The germline V gene has CDR1 SNHLY and CDR2 FYNNEI. CDR3 DNA sequence: TGTGCCAGCAGTTTGCAGGACAGAAACAATGAGCAGTTCTTC. Translation gives CASSLQDRNNEQFF.

V and J are TRBV2 and TRBJ1-3, with TRBD1 as a possible D gene (5 bases). The germline V gene has CDR1 SNHLY and CDR2 FYNNEI. V was pared by 7 bases and J by 4 bases, with 11 bases between. The CDR3 length is 13 residues. Written as DNA, the CDR3 is TGTGCCAGCATAGTAGGGGTCGGAAACACCATATATTTT. It specifies CASIVGVGNTIYF.

This sequence joins TRBV9 and TRBJ2-7, with 8 positions matching TRBD2. Looked up from germline, CDR1 is SGDLS and CDR2 is YYNGEE. The J segment lost 5 bases and the V segment lost 4 bases, leaving 8 bases of the junction unmatched. CDR3 length: 14 amino acids. The chain's CDR3 is CASSPGGGIHEQYF. The DNA for the CDR3 is TGTGCCAGCAGCCCTGGCGGGGGGATCCACGAGCAGTACTTC.

The chain is built from TRBV19 and TRBJ2-6, with D perhaps matching TRBD2 (5 bases). This CDR3 is built from 18 residues. Trimming took off 7 bases at V and 2 bases at J, with 21 bases between the two ends. Germline V CDR1 and CDR2: LNHDA, SQIVND (reference sequence). The DNA of the CDR3 is TGTGCCAGTACTCCCGTACCCCGGGATGAGGCTGGGGCCAACGTCCTGACTTTC. Protein: CASTPVPRDEAGANVLTF.

The chain carries TRBV5-5 and TRBJ1-2; TRBD1 is a possible D gene (5 bases). The CDR3 extends over 13 amino acids. In germline, CDR1 is SGHKS, CDR2 YYEKEE (reference sequence). Trimming cost V 7 bases and J 8 bases, with 18 bases left between them. The CDR3 DNA follows: TGTGCCAGCGCAGGGTTCCAAGCGGGGGGCTACACCTTC. Its translation is CASAGFQAGGYTF.

The rearrangement uses TRBV5-1 and TRBJ2-1; tentatively, D is TRBD1 (5 bases). This CDR3 has 16 residues. V lost 0 bases and J lost 7, with 17 bases in between. Germline V lookup: CDR1 SGHRS, CDR2 YFSETQ. The DNA for the CDR3 is TGCGCCAGCAGCTTGGGGCAGGGTTTTGTTTTGAATGAGCAGTTCTTC. Amino acid sequence: CASSLGQGFVLNEQFF.

The V gene is TRBV27, the J gene TRBJ2-1; a weak D match, TRBD1 (6 bases). The V gene lost 3 bases and the J gene lost 4 bases, with 19 bases spanning the gap. This CDR3 contains 17 residues. CDR1 is MNHEY and CDR2 is SMNVEV in the germline V gene (reference sequence). The CDR3 DNA follows: TGTGCCAGCAGTTTTTGGGGCGGACAGACAATATACAATGAGCAGTTCTTC. Translated: CASSFWGGQTIYNEQFF.

This rearrangement joins TRBV2 to TRBJ2-3; D is ambiguous. CDR3 length: 12 residues. Germline CDR1 SNHLY, CDR2 FYNNEI. Deletions cut 4 bases from V and 2 bases from J, with 4 bases between. The CDR3 region is CASSGNTDTQYF. The CDR3 bases are TGTGCCAGCAGTGGTAACACAGATACGCAGTATTTT.